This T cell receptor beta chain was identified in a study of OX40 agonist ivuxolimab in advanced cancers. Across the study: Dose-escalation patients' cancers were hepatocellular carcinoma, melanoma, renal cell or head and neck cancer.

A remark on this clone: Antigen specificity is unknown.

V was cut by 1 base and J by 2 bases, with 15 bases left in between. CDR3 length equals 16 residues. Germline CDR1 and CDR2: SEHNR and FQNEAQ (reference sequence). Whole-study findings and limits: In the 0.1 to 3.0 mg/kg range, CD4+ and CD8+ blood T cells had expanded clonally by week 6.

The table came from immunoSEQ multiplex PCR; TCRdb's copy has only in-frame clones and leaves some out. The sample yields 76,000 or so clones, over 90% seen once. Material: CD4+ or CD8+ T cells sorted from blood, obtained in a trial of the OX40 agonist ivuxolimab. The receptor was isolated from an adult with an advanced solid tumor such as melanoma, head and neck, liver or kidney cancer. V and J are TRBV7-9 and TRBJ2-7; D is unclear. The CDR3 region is CASSLVMAGATYEQYF. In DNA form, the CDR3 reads TGTGCCAGCAGCTTAGTGATGGCAGGTGCTACCTACGAGCAGTACTTC.